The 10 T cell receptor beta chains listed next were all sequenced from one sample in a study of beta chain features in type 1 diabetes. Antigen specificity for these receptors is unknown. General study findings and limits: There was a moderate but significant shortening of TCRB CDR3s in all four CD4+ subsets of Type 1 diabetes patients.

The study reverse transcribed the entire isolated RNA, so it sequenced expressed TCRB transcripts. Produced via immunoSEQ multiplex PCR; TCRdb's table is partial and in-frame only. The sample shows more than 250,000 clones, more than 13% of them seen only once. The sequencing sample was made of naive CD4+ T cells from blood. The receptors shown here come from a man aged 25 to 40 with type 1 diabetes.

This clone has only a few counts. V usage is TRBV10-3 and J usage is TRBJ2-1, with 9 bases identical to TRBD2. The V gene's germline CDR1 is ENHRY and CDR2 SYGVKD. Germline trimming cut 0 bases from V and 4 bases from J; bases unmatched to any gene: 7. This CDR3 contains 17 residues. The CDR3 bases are TGTGCCATCAGTGAGTCCTTGACTAGCGGCTTTTACAATGAGCAGTTCTTC. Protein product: CAISESLTSGFYNEQFF.

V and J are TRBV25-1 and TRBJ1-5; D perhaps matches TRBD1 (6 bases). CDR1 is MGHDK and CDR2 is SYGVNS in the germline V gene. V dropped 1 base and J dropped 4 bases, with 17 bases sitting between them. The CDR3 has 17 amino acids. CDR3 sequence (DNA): TGTGCCAGCAGTGAATCATGGGTACAGGGAGGGAATCAGCCCCAGCATTTT. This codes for CASSESWVQGGNQPQHF.

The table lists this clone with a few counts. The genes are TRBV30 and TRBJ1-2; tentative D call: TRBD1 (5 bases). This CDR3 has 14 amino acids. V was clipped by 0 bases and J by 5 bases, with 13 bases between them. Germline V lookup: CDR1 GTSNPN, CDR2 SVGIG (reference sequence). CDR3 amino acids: CAWSVAPGLYGYTF. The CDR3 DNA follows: TGTGCCTGGAGTGTAGCCCCAGGGCTATATGGCTACACCTTC. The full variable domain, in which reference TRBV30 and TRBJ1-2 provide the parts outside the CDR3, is SQTIHQWPATLVQPVGSPLSLECTVEGTSNPNLYWYRQAAGRGLQLLFYSVGIGQISSEVPQNLSASRPQDRQFILSSKKLLLSDSGFYLCAWSVAPGLYGYTFGSGTRLTVV.

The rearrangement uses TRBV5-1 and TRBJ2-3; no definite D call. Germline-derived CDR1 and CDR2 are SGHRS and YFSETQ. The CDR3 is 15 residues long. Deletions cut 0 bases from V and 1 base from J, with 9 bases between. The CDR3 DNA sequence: TGCGCCAGCAGCTTGGGAAGCGACCGCACAGATACGCAGTATTTT. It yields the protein CASSLGSDRTDTQYF.

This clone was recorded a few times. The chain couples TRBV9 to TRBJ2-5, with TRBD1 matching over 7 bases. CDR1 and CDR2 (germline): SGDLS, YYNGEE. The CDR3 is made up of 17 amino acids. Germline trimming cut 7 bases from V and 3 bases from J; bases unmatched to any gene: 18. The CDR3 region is CASSPREGAGFEETQYF. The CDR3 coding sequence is TGTGCCAGCTCCCCGCGAGAGGGGGCGGGTTTTGAAGAGACCCAGTACTTC.

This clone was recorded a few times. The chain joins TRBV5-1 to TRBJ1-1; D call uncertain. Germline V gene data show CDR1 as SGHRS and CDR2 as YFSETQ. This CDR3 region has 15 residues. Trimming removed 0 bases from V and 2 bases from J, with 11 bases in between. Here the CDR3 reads CASSLVWQANTEAFF. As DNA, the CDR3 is TGCGCCAGCAGCTTGGTTTGGCAGGCCAACACTGAAGCTTTCTTT. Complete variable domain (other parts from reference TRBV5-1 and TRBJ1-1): KAGVTQTPRYLIKTRGQQVTLSCSPISGHRSVSWYQQTPGQGLQFLFEYFSETQRNKGNFPGRFSGRQFSNSRSEMNVSTLELGDSALYLCASSLVWQANTEAFFGQGTRLTVV.

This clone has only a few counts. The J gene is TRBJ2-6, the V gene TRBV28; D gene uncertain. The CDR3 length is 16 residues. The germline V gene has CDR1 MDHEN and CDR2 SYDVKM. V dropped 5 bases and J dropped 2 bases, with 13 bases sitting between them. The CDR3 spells CASSPPTQAGANVLTF. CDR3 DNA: TGTGCCAGCAGTCCCCCGACCCAGGCTGGGGCCAACGTCCTGACTTTC. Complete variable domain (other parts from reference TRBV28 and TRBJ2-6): DVKVTQSSRYLVKRTGEKVFLECVQDMDHENMFWYRQDPGLGLRLIYFSYDVKMKEKGDIPEGYSVSREKKERFSLILESASTNQTSMYLCASSPPTQAGANVLTFGAGSRLTVL.

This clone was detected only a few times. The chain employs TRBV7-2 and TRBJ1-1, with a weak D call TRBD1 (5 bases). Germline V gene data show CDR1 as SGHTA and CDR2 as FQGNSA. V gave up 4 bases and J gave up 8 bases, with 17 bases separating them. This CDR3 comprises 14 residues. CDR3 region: CASSYRFGGGEAFF. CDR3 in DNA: TGTGCCAGCAGCTACCGTTTTGGGGGGGGAGAAGCTTTCTTT.

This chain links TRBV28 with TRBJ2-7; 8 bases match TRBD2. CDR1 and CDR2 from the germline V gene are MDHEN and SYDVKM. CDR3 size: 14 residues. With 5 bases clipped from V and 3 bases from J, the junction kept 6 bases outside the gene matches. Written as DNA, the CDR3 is TGTGCCAGCAGTCCAACTAGCGGAGGCTACGAGCAGTACTTC. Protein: CASSPTSGGYEQYF.

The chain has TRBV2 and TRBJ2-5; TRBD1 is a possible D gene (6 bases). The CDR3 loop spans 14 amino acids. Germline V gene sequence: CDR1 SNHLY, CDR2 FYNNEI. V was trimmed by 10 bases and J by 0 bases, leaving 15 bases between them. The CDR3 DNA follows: TGTGCCACCCAACCCGGGACATACCAAGAGACCCAGTACTTC. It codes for CATQPGTYQETQYF.